Shown below are 13 T cell receptor beta chains from a single sample sequenced in a study of blood T cell repertoires in COVID-19. Measured with immunoSEQ multiplex PCR; TCRdb has only the in-frame clones, and not every one. The table lists approximately 200,000 clones, roughly four fifths of them singletons. The sample consisted of peripheral blood. Receptors were obtained from a human donor with acute or convalescent COVID-19. The donor label of this sample is uncertain.

The chain is built from TRBV30 and TRBJ1-5; 8 nucleotides agree with TRBD1. Trimming removed 4 bases from V and 4 bases from J; junction bases left unmatched: 6. The CDR3 has 14 residues. Germline CDR1 reads GTSNPN; CDR2 reads SVGIG (reference sequence). CDR3 sequence reads: CAWTPTGENQPQHF. Here the CDR3 DNA reads TGTGCCTGGACCCCGACAGGGGAAAATCAGCCCCAGCATTTT.

The chain carries TRBV7-9 and TRBJ1-1; D is uncertain. V was shortened by 6 bases and J by 1 base, with 12 bases between the two germline ends. The germline V gene encodes CDR1 SEHNR and CDR2 FQNEAQ (reference sequence). The CDR3 has 14 amino acids. The CDR3 sequence: CASRTKEWNTEAFF. Written as DNA, the CDR3 is TGTGCCAGCAGGACAAAAGAGTGGAACACTGAAGCTTTCTTT.

CDR3 in DNA: TGTGCCATCGCGGGTGGCGGGAGAATCAACGAGCAGTACTTC. It specifies CAIAGGGRINEQYF. The chain couples TRBV10-3 to TRBJ2-7; TRBD2 aligns across 7 bases. J lost 5 bases, V lost 8 bases, and 12 bases had no gene match. The CDR3 consists of 14 residues. Germline lookup yields CDR1 ENHRY and CDR2 SYGVKD.

The J gene is TRBJ2-1, the V gene TRBV19; tentative D call: TRBD2 (6 bases). Germline V CDR1 and CDR2: LNHDA, SQIVND (reference sequence). Between the trimmed V and J ends, which lost 5 bases and 0 bases, there was a span of 11 bases. This CDR3 is 15 amino acids long. DNA of the CDR3: TGTGCCAGTAGTCCTATCGGGAGCTCCTACAATGAGCAGTTCTTC. Its protein is CASSPIGSSYNEQFF.

The V call is TRBV6-6, the J call TRBJ2-5, with 11 bases fitting TRBD2. The CDR3 spans 16 residues. Germline V CDR1 and CDR2: MNHNY, SVGAGI (reference sequence). With 4 bases clipped from V and 2 bases from J, the junction kept 6 bases outside the gene matches. CDR3 protein: CASSWGLAVGQETQYF. The CDR3 DNA is TGTGCCAGCAGTTGGGGACTAGCGGTTGGACAAGAGACCCAGTACTTC.

The V call is TRBV5-5, the J call TRBJ2-1; 8 bases align to TRBD1. Losses at the gene ends were 4 bases for V and 5 bases for J; bases not matched to a gene: 8. There are 15 residues in the CDR3. Looked up from germline, CDR1 is SGHKS and CDR2 is YYEKEE (reference sequence). This CDR3 reads CASSKGQGVDNEQFF. In DNA form, the CDR3 reads TGTGCCAGCAGCAAAGGACAGGGTGTGGACAATGAGCAGTTCTTC.

The gene calls are TRBV6-6 and TRBJ1-6; D may be TRBD1 (5 bases). CDR1 and CDR2 (germline): MNHNY, SVGAGI (reference sequence). Trimming removed 6 bases at V and 2 bases at J, with 11 bases between. The length of the CDR3 is 15 residues. In nucleotides, the CDR3 is TGTGCCAGCAGAGTGGGGGAGGCCTATAATTCACCCCTCCACTTT. Translation gives CASRVGEAYNSPLHF.

The V and J genes are TRBV30 and TRBJ2-3, with 9 nucleotides matching TRBD1. CDR3 length equals 14 residues. The trim removed 6 bases at V and 1 base at J, leaving 5 bases unmatched. Germline CDR1 GTSNPN, CDR2 SVGIG (reference sequence). CDR3 loop: CACPDRGRTDTQYF. CDR3 nucleotide sequence: TGTGCCTGCCCGGACAGGGGACGCACAGATACGCAGTATTTT.

The chain combines TRBV9 with TRBJ2-7; D may be TRBD1 (5 bases). Trimming left V 4 bases short and J 5 bases short, with 16 bases between. Germline CDR1 is SGDLS and CDR2 is YYNGEE. This CDR3 has 14 amino acids. The CDR3 region has the DNA TGTGCCAGCAGCTACAGTGACAGTCGGAACGAGCAGTACTTC. Residues: CASSYSDSRNEQYF. Looking up the rest from reference TRBV9 and TRBJ2-7 gives the full variable domain: DSGVTQTPKHLITATGQRVTLRCSPRSGDLSVYWYQQSLDQGLQFLIQYYNGEERAKGNILERFSAQQFPDLHSELNLSSLELGDSALYFCASSYSDSRNEQYFGPGTRLTVT.

This clone appeared once. The CDR3 does not close with the conserved phenylalanine or tryptophan, likely indicating a read error. No DNA is shown, since the ends of the CDR3 on it are uncertain; the CDR3 is the one TCRdb lists. The chain links TRBV18 to TRBJ2-7; the table gives TRBD1 as D, unverified against the DNA. Germline-derived CDR1 and CDR2 are KGHSH and LQKENI. Termini included, the CDR3 measures 13 amino acids. The CDR3 sequence is CASSPQQGSSLQL.

The chain combines TRBV7-8 with TRBJ2-7, with a possible D match to TRBD1 (5 bases). V lost 8 bases to trimming and J lost 2 bases, with 16 bases between them. Looked up from germline, CDR1 is SGHVS and CDR2 is FQNEAQ. The CDR3 covers 14 residues. CDR3 protein: CASRIGPGPYEQYF. The CDR3 coding sequence is TGTGCCAGCCGGATTGGGCCAGGGCCCTACGAGCAGTACTTC.

The chain is built from TRBV19 and TRBJ1-2; 8 bases align to TRBD1. Germline lookup yields CDR1 LNHDA and CDR2 SQIVND (reference sequence). This CDR3 contains 17 residues. Unmatched junction bases numbered 15, after V lost 4 bases and J lost 5 bases. CDR3 region: CASSTNDRGEYEYGYTF. The CDR3 nucleotides read TGTGCCAGTAGTACCAACGACAGGGGAGAGTATGAGTATGGCTACACCTTC.

Only one count was recorded for this clone. The chain couples TRBV9 to TRBJ1-3, with 7 nucleotides matching TRBD1. The CDR3 is 15 residues long. The ends lost 2 bases at V and 4 bases at J; junction bases unmatched: 6. Germline loops: CDR1 SGDLS, CDR2 YYNGEE. In DNA, the CDR3 is TGTGCCAGCAGCGTCGGACAGGTTGTCGGAAACACCATATATTTT. Amino acids: CASSVGQVVGNTIYF. The variable domain in full, completed from reference TRBV9 and TRBJ1-3, reads DSGVTQTPKHLITATGQRVTLRCSPRSGDLSVYWYQQSLDQGLQFLIQYYNGEERAKGNILERFSAQQFPDLHSELNLSSLELGDSALYFCASSVGQVVGNTIYFGEGSWLTVV.